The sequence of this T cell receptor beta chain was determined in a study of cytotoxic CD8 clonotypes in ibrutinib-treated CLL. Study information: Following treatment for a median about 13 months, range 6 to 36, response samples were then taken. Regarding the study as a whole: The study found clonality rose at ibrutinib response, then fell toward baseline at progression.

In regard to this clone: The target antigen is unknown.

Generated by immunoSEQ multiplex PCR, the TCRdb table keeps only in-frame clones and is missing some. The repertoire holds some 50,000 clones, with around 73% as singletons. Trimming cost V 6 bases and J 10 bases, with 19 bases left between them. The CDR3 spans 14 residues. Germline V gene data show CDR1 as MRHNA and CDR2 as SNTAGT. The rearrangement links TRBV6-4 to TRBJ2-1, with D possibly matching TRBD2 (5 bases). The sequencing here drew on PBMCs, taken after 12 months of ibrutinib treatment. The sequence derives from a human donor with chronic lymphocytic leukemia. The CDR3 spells CASSPGPLGGEQFF. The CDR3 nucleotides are TGTGCCAGCAGCCCCGGGCCTCTTGGCGGGGAGCAGTTCTTC.